One sample yielded the 8 T cell receptor beta chains listed below, sequenced in a study of graft-versus-host responses after intestinal transplantation. The assay was immunoSEQ multiplex PCR, and TCRdb's table has in-frame clones only and misses some. Here the sample spans roughly 110,000 clones, just over 90% being singletons. These TCRs are of unknown antigen specificity. The sample in question was unstimulated CD4+ T cells sorted from spleen or lymph node cells, obtained before transplant. These receptors were collected from a human donor who was the organ donor for an intestinal transplant.

The V gene is TRBV25-1, the J gene TRBJ2-7; the match to TRBD2 covers 8 bases. The CDR3 length is 15 residues. Trimming removed 5 bases from V and 3 bases from J; junction bases left unmatched: 9. Per the germline V gene, CDR1 is MGHDK and CDR2 is SYGVNS. The CDR3 sequence is CASSRSGGGGYEQYF. DNA of the CDR3: TGTGCCAGCAGTCGAAGCGGGGGAGGCGGCTACGAGCAGTACTTC.

Turning to this clone: The same CDR3 is also encoded by other DNA sequences in this sample. The CDR3 loop reads CASGLLRRGTPYETSGNTIYF. The CDR3 bases are TGTGCTAGTGGTTTGCTACGGAGGGGTACGCCTTACGAGACCTCTGGAAACACCATATATTTT. The chain recombines TRBV12-5 with TRBJ1-3; maybe TRBD1 (5 bases). V lost 2 bases and J 0 bases, leaving 26 bases between the germline ends. Germline CDR1 and CDR2: LGHNT and FRNRAP. The CDR3 totals 21 residues.

Points on this clone: At the DNA level, this CDR3 is encoded by other sequences in the same sample as well. This chain joins TRBV19 and TRBJ2-3, with TRBD2 identical over 7 bases. CDR3 length equals 14 residues. Germline values: CDR1 LNHDA, CDR2 SQIVND (reference sequence). Trimming took 4 bases from V and 0 from J; bases not matched to a gene: 1. The CDR3 protein is CASSTSGSTDTQYF. As DNA, the CDR3 is TGTGCCAGTAGTACTAGCGGTAGCACAGATACGCAGTATTTT.

The chain uses TRBV27 and TRBJ2-5; D is possibly TRBD2 (6 bases). The germline V gene encodes CDR1 MNHEY and CDR2 SMNVEV (reference sequence). Trimming cost V 6 bases and J 2 bases, with 19 bases left between them. The CDR3 extends over 16 amino acids. CDR3 protein: CASSRTSWTIQETQYF. The CDR3 bases are TGTGCCAGCAGCCGAACCTCCTGGACTATACAAGAGACCCAGTACTTC.

The chain is built from TRBV5-4 and TRBJ1-2; tentatively, D is TRBD1 (6 bases). Looked up from germline, CDR1 is SGHNT and CDR2 is YYREEE (reference sequence). The CDR3 loop spans 14 amino acids. V was pared by 4 bases and J by 4 bases, with 14 bases between. Here the CDR3 DNA reads TGTGCCAGCAGCCTTGAGGGGGACCTCTATGGCTACACCTTC. Translation gives CASSLEGDLYGYTF.

The CDR3 nucleotides read TGTGTTGCGGGAGGGGGGGAAGAGACCCAGTACTTC. This translates into CVAGGGEETQYF. The chain combines TRBV19 with TRBJ2-5; 9 bases align to TRBD2. Germline-derived CDR1 and CDR2 are LNHDA and SQIVND (reference sequence). The CDR3 runs 12 residues.

This clone was found once. The gene calls are TRBV15 and TRBJ2-7, with TRBD1 as a possible D gene (6 bases). This CDR3 has 13 amino acids. From germline, CDR1 is LNHNV and CDR2 YYDKDF (reference sequence). Deletions cut 4 bases from V and 4 bases from J, with 11 bases between. The CDR3 loop reads CATSMKQGYEQYF. The CDR3 DNA is TGTGCCACCAGCATGAAACAGGGTTACGAGCAGTACTTC.

The chain employs TRBV5-1 and TRBJ2-2, with 7 bases that match TRBD2. Germline-derived CDR1 and CDR2 are SGHRS and YFSETQ. Trimming took 1 base from V and 1 from J; bases not matched to a gene: 1. The CDR3 spans 15 residues. The chain's CDR3 is CASSLLAGNTGELFF. In DNA form, the CDR3 reads TGCGCCAGCAGCTTGTTAGCGGGGAACACCGGGGAGCTGTTTTTT.